This record concerns one TCR beta chain sequence. The target of this receptor is not known. Per-base quality was not reported, and no clone a single base away is much larger than it. These data are taken from a study of ipilimumab plus nivolumab after autologous stem cell transplantation (dated by TCRdb to the early 2020s). About the full investigation: A median of roughly 5 ipilimumab doses and under 10 nivolumab doses was received by trial patients. Included in the myeloma cohort were high-risk transplant-naive patients as well as patients relapsing within 3 years of a first autologous transplant. Patients in the trial were undergoing autologous transplant and had high-risk diffuse large B cell lymphoma, mature T cell lymphoma, or multiple myeloma. The intent-to-treat population of the trial was made up of a few dozen patients. What the study reported, not specific to this receptor: Combined checkpoint inhibition appeared tolerable as post-transplant consolidation, according to the authors' conclusion. The authors stated that profiles of the T cell receptor repertoire, regulatory T cell phenotype and gut microbiota provided a biologic rationale for studying this approach further.

Starting 14 to 28 days after the autologous transplant, patients began checkpoint therapy, which included ipilimumab at 1 mg/kg intravenously on day 1 of selected weeks. Nivolumab was given at 3 mg/kg intravenously on day 1 of weeks 1, 4, 7, 10, and every two weeks through week 26. This Phase Ib clinical trial tested ipilimumab plus nivolumab, a combined checkpoint inhibition, as consolidation after autologous stem cell transplantation. V lost 4 bases and J lost 2 bases, and the count of bases not matched to a germline gene is 7. Including cysteine and phenylalanine, the CDR3 has 15 amino acids. Kept here is only the CDR3 DNA, which spans 45 bases and is read in frame from base 1. The germline V gene provides CDR1 SGDLS and CDR2 YYNGEE. Library preparation was by the immunoSEQ multiplex PCR assay. TCRdb's version of the immuneACCESS table is confined to in-frame rearrangements and falls short of the full clone set. An unresolved V gene accounts for under half of the shortfall where checked; the remainder is of unknown origin. Within this sample are 37,000 or so clones, with 85% to 95% of them counted one time only. The top ten constitute 0.9% of the sample.

Specimen: PBMCs, collected in a trial of ipilimumab plus nivolumab as post-transplant consolidation. The sequence was collected from a male donor with multiple myeloma. The chain is encoded by TRBV9 joined to TRBJ1-2, with TRBD1 matching 8 junction bases. The CDR3 region has the sequence CASSRRDRTNYGYTF. The DNA is as follows: TGTGCCAGCAGCCGCCGGGACAGGACGAACTATGGCTACACCTTC.